The entry below gives a single TCR beta chain sequence along with its context. No antigen is known for it. Production of TCR cDNA was by 5'RACE template switching, which also added a universal primer site and UMIs. TCRdb re-derived calls from the 5' RACE reads in MiXCR, one entry per CDR3 protein. The sample holds 350,000 to 550,000 distinct CDR3 sequences, approximately 18% seen once. The entry originates in a study of T cells after yellow fever vaccination. About the study: Those fractions that held only low numbers of cells were prepared using the SMART-Seq v4 Ultra Low Input RNA kit. Points from the study as a whole: In FACS-sorted repertoires, abundant clonotypes from the bulk population could appear as contaminants.

This CDR3 contains 14 residues. Trimming took 2 bases from V and 2 from J, leaving 4 bases between them. Germline CDR1 SGHDN, CDR2 FVKESK. This sequence originates from a man in his late teens or twenties who received the YFV17D yellow fever vaccine. The V call is TRBV14, the J call TRBJ2-6; D is ambiguous. Source: PBMCs, taken before the yellow fever booster vaccination. The CDR3 spells CASSQYTGANVLTF. The CDR3 coding sequence is TGTGCCAGCAGCCAATACACTGGGGCCAACGTCCTGACTTTC.